These T cell receptor beta chains were read from a single sample in a study of cytotoxic CD8 clonotypes in ibrutinib-treated CLL. Profiled with immunoSEQ multiplex PCR; TCRdb holds only in-frame clones, not every one. The sample includes about 45,000 clones, 65% to 70% of them seen just once. Sequences were derived from PBMCs, sampled after 24 months of ibrutinib treatment. The receptor source for this set is a human donor with chronic lymphocytic leukemia. Both conserved end residues are part of each CDR3. D genes are given only for firm matches. The size field is filled for only some rows; it gives once, few, many or a size class.

D | J | V | size | DNA | CDR3
. | TRBJ2-1 | TRBV7-7 | once | TGTGCTAGCAGCTTGGGGCAGGGCGGGATGTATGAGCAGTTCTTC | CASSLGQGGMYEQFF
. | TRBJ1-3 | TRBV19 | once | TGTGCCAGTAGTTCTTCATCGCGGGGAAACACCATATATTTT | CASSSSSRGNTIYF
. | TRBJ2-3 | TRBV30 | . | TGTGCCTGGAGTGTAGGGTCCCTAACGGCAGATACGCAGTATTTT | CAWSVGSLTADTQYF
TRBD2 | TRBJ2-2 | TRBV29-1 | . | TGCAGCGTTGCGGAGAACGGGAGGGCCCAGGGGGAGCTGTTTTTT | CSVAENGRAQGELFF
. | TRBJ1-1 | TRBV2 | few | TGTGCCAGCAGGCCTTGGGGCGGCACTGAAGCTTTCTTT | CASRPWGGTEAFF
TRBD2 | TRBJ2-1 | TRBV5-1 | . | TGCGCCAGCGGCCCGGGACTAGCGGGAAAGGTGTATGAGCAGTTCTTC | CASGPGLAGKVYEQFF
. | TRBJ2-3 | TRBV5-1 | . | TGCGCCAGCAGCTTAAGTTGGGGACTAGATACGCAGTATTTT | CASSLSWGLDTQYF
TRBD2 | TRBJ2-3 | TRBV7-9 | . | TGTGCCAGCAGCTTAGCGCAGAGCGGGGGGCACACAGATACGCAGTATTTT | CASSLAQSGGHTDTQYF
TRBD2 | TRBJ2-2 | TRBV7-6 | . | TGTGCCAGCAGCTTAGCGGCTAGCGGGAGCCATGACGGGGAGCTGTTTTTT | CASSLAASGSHDGELFF
. | TRBJ1-5 | TRBV30 | few | TGTGCCTGGAGTGTGGGAGTTAGCAATCAGCCCCAGCATTTT | CAWSVGVSNQPQHF
TRBD2 | TRBJ2-3 | TRBV30 | . | TGTGCCTGGGCGACAGCGGGGTCAGATACGCAGTATTTT | CAWATAGSDTQYF
. | TRBJ1-4 | TRBV19 | once | TGTGCCAGTAGTAGAGGCGGGGAAAAACTGTTTTTT | CASSRGGEKLFF
. | TRBJ1-3 | TRBV28 | . | TGTGCCAGCAGTCGGAAACCTGGAAACACCATATATTTT | CASSRKPGNTIYF
. | TRBJ2-3 | TRBV19 | . | TGTGCCAGTAGTAAGGGGATTGGTGGAGATACGCAGTATTTT | CASSKGIGGDTQYF
. | TRBJ1-4 | TRBV28 | . | TGTGCCAGCAGTTTATCTGGTTTGTGGAAACTGTTTTTT | CASSLSGLWKLFF
. | TRBJ1-6 | TRBV6-6 | few | TGTGCCAGCAGTATTCTCGACGGAAATTCACCCCTCCACTTT | CASSILDGNSPLHF
TRBD1 | TRBJ1-2 | TRBV6-5 | . | TGTGCCAGCAGTAGGGGACAGGGCGGAGGTGGCTACACCTTC | CASSRGQGGGGYTF
. | TRBJ1-5 | TRBV6-5 | . | TGTGCCAGCAGTCGGACAAATCAGCCCCAGCATTTT | CASSRTNQPQHF
TRBD1 | TRBJ1-2 | TRBV4-1 | . | TGCGCCAGCAGCCAAGGTCAGGGGGCACAGAACTATGGCTACACCTTC | CASSQGQGAQNYGYTF
. | TRBJ1-1 | TRBV5-1 | . | TGCGCCAGCGGAACACAGGGGAACACTGAAGCTTTCTTT | CASGTQGNTEAFF
TRBD2 | TRBJ2-3 | TRBV4-2 | . | TGTGCCAGCAGCCAACTAGCGGGGGGGATAGATACGCAGTATTTT | CASSQLAGGIDTQYF
. | TRBJ1-2 | TRBV6-5 | . | TGTGCCAGCAGGCCCCTTTCGGGGGGAGGAGGCGGCTACACCTTC | CASRPLSGGGGGYTF
. | TRBJ2-7 | TRBV7-2 | . | TGTGCCAGCAGCTGGGGAGAAACCTACGAGCAGTACTTC | CASSWGETYEQYF
. | TRBJ1-1 | TRBV9 | . | TGTGCCAGCAGCGTAGGAGTCACGACGAACACTGAAGCTTTCTTT | CASSVGVTTNTEAFF
. | TRBJ1-3 | TRBV7-2 | . | TGTGCCAGCAGCTTAGAGCCGTTCTCTGGAAACACCATATATTTT | CASSLEPFSGNTIYF
TRBD1 | TRBJ1-1 | TRBV29-1 | . | TGCAGCGTGACACTACCACAGGGGATGTCCACTGAAGCTTTCTTT | CSVTLPQGMSTEAFF
. | TRBJ2-7 | TRBV9 | . | TGTGCCAGCAGCGTAGGAGGGACTTCCCGCTACGAGCAGTACTTC | CASSVGGTSRYEQYF
TRBD1 | TRBJ1-1 | TRBV19 | . | TGTGCCAGTAGTAGGACCGGTGAGGGGGCAGGCACTGAAGCTTTCTTT | CASSRTGEGAGTEAFF
. | TRBJ2-1 | TRBV2 | . | TGTGCCAGCAGTGAATCTGGGACATTGGGGCAGTTCTTC | CASSESGTLGQFF
. | TRBJ1-2 | TRBV28 | . | TGTGCCAGCAGTTCCCGTGCTGGCTACACCTTC | CASSSRAGYTF
TRBD2 | TRBJ2-2 | TRBV7-9 | . | TGTGCCAGCAGTCCCAGCGGGGCCAGGAACACCGGGGAGCTGTTTTTT | CASSPSGARNTGELFF
TRBD2 | TRBJ2-1 | TRBV10-3 | . | TGTGCCATCAGTGTAGCGGGAGGGCCCAATGAGCAGTTCTTC | CAISVAGGPNEQFF
TRBD1 | TRBJ1-1 | TRBV4-2 | . | TGTGCCAGCAGCGACAGGGAGGGCACTGAAGCTTTCTTT | CASSDREGTEAFF
. | TRBJ2-7 | TRBV4-1 | . | TGCGCCAGCAGGGGGAACTCCTACGAGCAGTACTTC | CASRGNSYEQYF
. | TRBJ2-3 | TRBV4-1 | . | TGCGCCAGCAGCCAAGGGCATACGCAGTATTTT | CASSQGHTQYF
. | TRBJ1-2 | TRBV5-1 | . | TGCGCCAGCAGCTTGGAGGCCGCCTATGGCTACACCTTC | CASSLEAAYGYTF
TRBD2 | TRBJ2-5 | TRBV4-1 | once | TGCGCCAGCAGCCAAGGAGAGCTGGGACTAGCGGGGCGAGAGACCCAGTACTTC | CASSQGELGLAGRETQYF
TRBD1 | TRBJ1-6 | TRBV19 | once | TGTGCCAGTAGTAGCCTGACAGGGACCAGTTCACCCCTCCACTTT | CASSSLTGTSSPLHF
TRBD2 | TRBJ2-1 | TRBV11-3 | . | TGTGCCAGCAGCACTAGTGCGGGAGTCTCCTACAATGAGCAGTTCTTC | CASSTSAGVSYNEQFF
. | TRBJ2-2 | TRBV4-1 | . | TGCGCCAGCAGCCAGGGTGCGAACACCGGGGAGCTGTTTTTT | CASSQGANTGELFF
TRBD1 | TRBJ2-7 | TRBV29-1 | . | TGCAGCGGAGGGACAGCCTACGAGCAGTACTTC | CSGGTAYEQYF
TRBD2 | TRBJ2-1 | TRBV4-1 | . | TGCGCCAGCAGCCAAGGGGGAGCGGGAAGCTCCTACAATGAGCAGTTCTTC | CASSQGGAGSSYNEQFF
TRBD2 | TRBJ2-3 | TRBV7-2 | medium-sized | TGTGCCAGCAGCTTACGCGGGGGAGGTACAGATACGCAGTATTTT | CASSLRGGGTDTQYF
. | TRBJ1-3 | TRBV23-1 | . | TGCGCCAGCAGTCACCCAGCCATCTCTGGAAACACCATATATTTT | CASSHPAISGNTIYF